This section outlines one TCR beta chain sequence together with its context. The antigen remains unidentified. The source of the sample is a study of vaccination and CD4 T cells after COVID-19. Treatment defined: roughly ten-day PBMC culture with coronavirus spike peptide pools or control peptides (ViraFEST assay). From the unexposed donor, CD4+ T cells were collected ahead of the COVID-19 pandemic (2011-2018). The study sequenced cultured CD4+ T cell DNA using the Oncomine TCR Beta short-read assay. A single record per CDR3 protein comes from TCRdb applying MiXCR to the PCR reads. The data hold 9,000 to 10,000 distinct CDR3 sequences, with 45% to 60% observed a single time. The germline V gene encodes CDR1 SGHTA and CDR2 FQGNSA. This CDR3 is 14 amino acids long. With 1 base removed from V and 4 bases from J, the gap between germline ends came to 11 bases.

The chain joins TRBV7-2 to TRBJ2-7, with D unclear. The sequence derives from a human donor in good health. Input material: CD4+ T cells from blood, cultured in vitro. The CDR3 protein is CASSLGGASYEQYF. DNA for the CDR3: TGTGCCAGCAGCTTAGGGGGTGCCTCTTACGAGCAGTACTTC.